This T cell receptor beta chain came from a study of T cell changes during pregnancy in multiple sclerosis. TCRdb's table, derived via immunoSEQ multiplex PCR, lists solely in-frame clones and lacks some. The data contain roughly 31,000 clones, roughly nine tenths of them seen just once; the ten biggest clones take up 0.71%. The CDR3 extends over 19 amino acids. V gave up 0 bases and J gave up 1 base; unmatched junction bases: 11. Germline V gene sequence: CDR1 PRHDT, CDR2 FYEKMQ (reference sequence). V is TRBV13 and J is TRBJ2-1; 8 bases are shared with TRBD2. The sequence came from a female donor with multiple sclerosis, enrolled in a pregnancy study. The sequencing here drew on CD4+ T cells from peripheral blood mononuclear cells, taken in the first trimester of pregnancy. The CDR3 region is CASSLGASASGLSYNEQFF. The CDR3 region has the DNA TGTGCCAGCAGCTTAGGGGCCTCGGCTAGCGGGTTATCCTACAATGAGCAGTTCTTC.